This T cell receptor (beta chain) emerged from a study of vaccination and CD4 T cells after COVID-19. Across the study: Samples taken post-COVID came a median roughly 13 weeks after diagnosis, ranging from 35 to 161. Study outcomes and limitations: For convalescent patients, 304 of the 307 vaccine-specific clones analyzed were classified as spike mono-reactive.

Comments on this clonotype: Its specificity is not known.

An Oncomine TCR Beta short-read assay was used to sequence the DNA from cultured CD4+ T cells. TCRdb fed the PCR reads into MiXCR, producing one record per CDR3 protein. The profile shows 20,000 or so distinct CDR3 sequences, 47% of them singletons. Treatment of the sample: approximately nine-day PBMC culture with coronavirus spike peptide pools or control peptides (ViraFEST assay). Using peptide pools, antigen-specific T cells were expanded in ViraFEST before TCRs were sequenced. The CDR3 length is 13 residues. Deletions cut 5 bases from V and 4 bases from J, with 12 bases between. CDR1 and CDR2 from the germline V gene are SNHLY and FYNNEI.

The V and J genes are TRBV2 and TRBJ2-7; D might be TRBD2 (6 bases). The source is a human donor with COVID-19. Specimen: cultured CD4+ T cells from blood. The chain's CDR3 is CASSMAGQYEQYF. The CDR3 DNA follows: TGTGCCAGCAGTATGGCGGGGCAGTACGAGCAGTACTTC. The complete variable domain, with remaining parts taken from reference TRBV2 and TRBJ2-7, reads EPEVTQTPSHQVTQMGQEVILRCVPISNHLYFYWYRQILGQKVEFLVSFYNNEISEKSEIFDDQFSVERPDGSNFTLKIRSTKLEDSAMYFCASSMAGQYEQYFGPGTRLTVT.